This T cell receptor beta chain was observed in a study of blood T cell repertoires in COVID-19. The authors' processing: Amplified reference gene primers provided the basis for estimating nucleated cell counts. Sequencing was performed with immunoSEQ multiplex PCR; in TCRdb, only in-frame clones are kept and a portion is missing. That table supplies the V and J calls and clone size; D and trimming were determined from the DNA. In the table there are 90,000 or so clones, around 84% of which are singletons. Trimming cost V 4 bases and J 4 bases, with 12 bases left between them. The germline CDR1 and CDR2 sequences are SGHNT and YYREEE (reference sequence). CDR3 length: 14 residues.

The clonotype was recovered from a man between 60 and 75 years old with acute or convalescent COVID-19. The sample consisted of peripheral blood. The V and J genes are TRBV5-4 and TRBJ2-1; perhaps TRBD2 as D (6 bases). The DNA for the CDR3 is TGTGCCAGCAGCGCTTCCCGGGGGTACAATGAGCAGTTCTTC. It specifies CASSASRGYNEQFF.